This T cell receptor (beta chain) derives from a study of radiotherapy plus CTLA-4 blockade in lung cancer. At the level of the study: For 15% to 20% of patients, objective responses occurred, and about 33% had disease control.

It was focal radiation plus CTLA-4 blockade with ipilimumab that patients with chemo-refractory metastatic non-small-cell lung cancer received. To note about this clone: The antigen remains undetermined.

General study results and limits: Tumor-derived TCR clones expanded in blood after radiotherapy plus ipilimumab. The authors reported that early blood T cell clone dynamics, with interferon-beta, best predicted response.

After removal of 8 bases from V and 2 bases from J, the junction contained 3 bases not matched to a gene. From germline, CDR1 is MNHEY and CDR2 SMNVEV (reference sequence). The CDR3 totals 12 residues. The method was immunoSEQ multiplex PCR; TCRdb's version includes in-frame clones alone and lacks a portion of them. The sample holds around 37,000 clones, around 75% seen once. The input for sequencing was peripheral blood, taken from a patient treated with radiotherapy plus ipilimumab. This sequence originates from a human donor with non-small cell lung cancer that progressed on radiotherapy plus ipilimumab. The V and J genes are TRBV27 and TRBJ2-7; 7 nucleotides line up with TRBD1. The DNA for the CDR3 is TGTGCCAGCCCAGACAGGGCCTACGAGCAGTACTTC. Protein: CASPDRAYEQYF.